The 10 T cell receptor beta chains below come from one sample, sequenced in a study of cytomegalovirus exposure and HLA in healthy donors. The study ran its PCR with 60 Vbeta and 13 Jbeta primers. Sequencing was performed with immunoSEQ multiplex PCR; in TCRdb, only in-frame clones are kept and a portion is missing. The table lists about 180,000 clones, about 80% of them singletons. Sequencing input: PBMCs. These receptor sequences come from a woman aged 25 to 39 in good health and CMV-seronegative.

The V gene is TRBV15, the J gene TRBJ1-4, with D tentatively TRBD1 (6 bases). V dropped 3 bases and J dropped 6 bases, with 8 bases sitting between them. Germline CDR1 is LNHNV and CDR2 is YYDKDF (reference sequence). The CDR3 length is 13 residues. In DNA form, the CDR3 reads TGTGCCACCAGCAGGGACAGTTATGAAAAACTGTTTTTT. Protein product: CATSRDSYEKLFF.

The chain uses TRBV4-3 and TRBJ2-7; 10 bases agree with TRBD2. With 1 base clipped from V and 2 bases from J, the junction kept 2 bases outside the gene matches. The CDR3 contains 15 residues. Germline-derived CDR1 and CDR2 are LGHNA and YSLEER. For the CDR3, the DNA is TGCGCCAGCAGCCAAGGGACTAGCGGCACCTACGAGCAGTACTTC. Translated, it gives CASSQGTSGTYEQYF.

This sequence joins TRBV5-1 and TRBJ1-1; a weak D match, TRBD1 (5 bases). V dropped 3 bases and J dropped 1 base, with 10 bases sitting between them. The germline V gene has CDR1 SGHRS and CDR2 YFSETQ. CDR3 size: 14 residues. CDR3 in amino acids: CASSYGGGNTEAFF. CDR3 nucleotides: TGCGCCAGCAGCTACGGGGGGGGGAACACTGAAGCTTTCTTT.

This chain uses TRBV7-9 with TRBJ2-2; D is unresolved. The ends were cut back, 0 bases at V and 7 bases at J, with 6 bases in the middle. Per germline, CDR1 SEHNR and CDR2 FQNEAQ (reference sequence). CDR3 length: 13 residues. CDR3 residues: CASSLAGGGELFF. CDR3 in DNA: TGTGCCAGCAGCTTAGCCGGCGGCGGGGAGCTGTTTTTT.

The CDR3, as DNA: TGTGCCAGCAGGAGGGCGGGAGCTAACTATGGCTACACCTTC. Translating gives CASRRAGANYGYTF. V gene TRBV27 combines with J gene TRBJ1-2, with no clear D. Germline V gene lookup returns CDR1 MNHEY and CDR2 SMNVEV (reference sequence). This CDR3 has 14 residues. V shed 6 bases and J shed 0 bases, with 11 bases lying between them.

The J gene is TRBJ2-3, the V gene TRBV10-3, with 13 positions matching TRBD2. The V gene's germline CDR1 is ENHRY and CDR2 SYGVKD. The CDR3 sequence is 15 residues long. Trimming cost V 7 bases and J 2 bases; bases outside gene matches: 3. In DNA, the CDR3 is TGTGCCATCAAGGGACTAGCGGGGTCCACAGATACGCAGTATTTT. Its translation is CAIKGLAGSTDTQYF.

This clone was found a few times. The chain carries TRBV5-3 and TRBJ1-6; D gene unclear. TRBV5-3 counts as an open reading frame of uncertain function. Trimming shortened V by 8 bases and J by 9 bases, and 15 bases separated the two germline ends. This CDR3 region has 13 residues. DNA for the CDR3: TGTGCCAGCTGGCTAGCAGGAGTTTCACCCCTCCACTTT. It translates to CASWLAGVSPLHF.

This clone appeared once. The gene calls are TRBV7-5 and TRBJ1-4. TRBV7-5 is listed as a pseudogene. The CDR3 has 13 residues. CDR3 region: CARSCGVPEKLFF. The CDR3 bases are TGTGCCAGATCATGCGGGGTCCCTGAAAAACTGTTTTTT.

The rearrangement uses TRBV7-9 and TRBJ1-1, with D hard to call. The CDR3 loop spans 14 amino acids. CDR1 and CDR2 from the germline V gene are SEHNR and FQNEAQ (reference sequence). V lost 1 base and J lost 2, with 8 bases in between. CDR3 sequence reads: CASSLVLGNTEAFF. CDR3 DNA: TGTGCCAGCAGCTTAGTACTCGGTAACACTGAAGCTTTCTTT. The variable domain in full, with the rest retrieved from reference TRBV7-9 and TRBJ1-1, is DTGVSQNPRHKITKRGQNVTFRCDPISEHNRLYWYRQTLGQGPEFLTYFQNEAQLEKSRLLSDRFSAERPKGSFSTLEIQRTEQGDSAMYLCASSLVLGNTEAFFGQGTRLTVV.

CDR3 sequence: CASSQVQGSEAFF. The CDR3 coding sequence is TGCGCCAGCAGCCAAGTGCAGGGGTCTGAAGCTTTCTTT. The chain couples TRBV4-1 to TRBJ1-1, with a tentative D call TRBD1 (6 bases). The CDR3 is 13 residues long. Trimming left V 1 base short and J 6 bases short, with 9 bases between. Per the germline V gene, CDR1 is MGHRA and CDR2 is YSYEKL.